This T cell receptor beta chain was sequenced during a study of regulatory T cells in long-lasting Graves disease. General study results and limits: Public clonotype sharing was higher in persistent than newly diagnosed patients. Patients with persistent Graves' had lower TCR diversity than newly diagnosed patients.

The authors built TCR beta libraries using iRepertoire HTBI primers and Arm-PCR of CDR3 regions. MiXCR, run by TCRdb on the multiplex PCR reads, gives a single entry per CDR3 protein. There are over 200,000 distinct CDR3 sequences in the sample; approximately 20% occur only once, and roughly a fifth lies in the top ten. Germline V lookup: CDR1 LGHDT, CDR2 YNNKEL (reference sequence). V lost 1 base to trimming and J lost 3 bases, with 16 bases between them. The CDR3 sequence is 16 residues long. This clonotype was seen ten or more times. Its antigen is still unknown. Time point of the sample: newly diagnosed GD, antithyroid drugs for less than 3 months. With RNA extracted from PBMCs as input, the TCR library was made.

The TCR sequence derives from a female donor with Graves disease. The sample here was peripheral blood mononuclear cells (PBMCs), taken at new diagnosis, from a patient treated with antithyroid drugs. The J gene is TRBJ2-7, the V gene TRBV3-1; tentative D call: TRBD1 (5 bases). CDR3 residues: CASSQGFRGMGYEQYF. CDR3 DNA sequence: TGTGCCAGCAGCCAAGGATTTAGGGGCATGGGCTACGAGCAGTACTTC.